This is a list of T cell receptor beta chains from one sample in a study of blood T cell repertoires in COVID-19. Assay used: immunoSEQ multiplex PCR; TCRdb lists only in-frame clones, some missing. The top ten hold approximately 6.5% of the sample, which has about 190,000 clones, roughly four fifths seen once. Sequencing was performed on peripheral blood. The receptors shown here come from a woman between 40 and 50 years old with acute or convalescent COVID-19. CDR3s include the opening cysteine and the closing phenylalanine or tryptophan. D genes are given only for firm matches. Not every row has a clone size; where given, it reads once, few, many or a size class.

j_call v_call clone_size d_call cdr3_length cdr3_nt cdr3_aa
TRBJ2-3 TRBV2 NA NA 14 TGTGCCAGCAGTGTCGGGATGAGCACAGATACGCAGTATTTT CASSVGMSTDTQYF
TRBJ2-7 TRBV6-5 NA TRBD2 16 TGTGCCAGCAGTTATCAGAGCGGGAGGGCTCCCTACGAGCAGTACTTC CASSYQSGRAPYEQYF
TRBJ2-1 TRBV7-9 NA TRBD2 15 TGTGCCAGCAGCTCCTGGACTAGCGTTGGCAATGAGCAGTTCTTC CASSSWTSVGNEQFF
TRBJ1-2 TRBV6-5 NA TRBD1 12 TGTGCCAGCAGTTACTCTACAGGGGTCTACACCTTC CASSYSTGVYTF
TRBJ1-1 TRBV3-1/TRBV3-2 NA NA 13 TGTGCCAGCAGCCAAGGGGCGAACACTGAAGCTTTCTTT CASSQGANTEAFF
TRBJ2-2 TRBV14 NA NA 15 TGTGCCAGCAGCCCACATCTCCAGGGCACCGGGGAGCTGTTTTTT CASSPHLQGTGELFF
TRBJ2-1 TRBV10-2 NA TRBD1 14 TGCGCCAGCAGGGACAGGGGGCTAAGCTATGAGCAGTTCTTC CASRDRGLSYEQFF
TRBJ2-2 TRBV7-9 NA TRBD1 16 TGTGCCACCCTGACAGGGTTAGGGTCGGGCACCGGGGAGCTGTTTTTT CATLTGLGSGTGELFF
TRBJ2-7 TRBV27 NA NA 16 TGTGCCAGCAGCACTAATCAGGAGGGTCTATGGTGGGAGCAGTACTTC CASSTNQEGLWWEQYF
TRBJ2-3 TRBV5-8 few TRBD1 15 TGTGCCAGCAGAAAGACAGGGGCAAGGTCAGATACGCAGTATTTT CASRKTGARSDTQYF
TRBJ2-3 TRBV12-5 NA TRBD2 15 TGTGCTAGTGGCGGGACCCCGGGGGGATGGGATACGCAGTATTTT CASGGTPGGWDTQYF
TRBJ2-2 TRBV7-6 NA NA 15 TGTGCCAGCAGCTTAGGCTCCTCGCTAACCGGGGAGCTGTTTTTT CASSLGSSLTGELFF
TRBJ1-2 TRBV11-2 few NA 14 TGTGCCAGCAGCCAAAATTCTGGGGGCGATGGCTACACCTTC CASSQNSGGDGYTF
TRBJ2-5 TRBV28 once TRBD1 13 TGTGCCAGCACGATGGGACAGCGGGAGACCCAGTACTTC CASTMGQRETQYF
TRBJ2-1 TRBV27 NA TRBD1 15 TGTGCCAGCAGTTTGACAGGGGGCCCCTACAATGAGCAGTTCTTC CASSLTGGPYNEQFF
TRBJ2-1 TRBV5-1 NA TRBD2 18 TGCGCCAGCAGCTCCCGCCCTAGCGGGGGTATAACAATGAGGGGGCAGTTCTTC CASSSRPSGGITMRGQFF
TRBJ1-5 TRBV19 NA NA 15 TGTGCCAGTAGTATGGTCGGGTATAGCAATCAGCCCCAGCATTTT CASSMVGYSNQPQHF
TRBJ2-7 TRBV21-1 few NA 15 TGTGCCAGCAGCAACGGGGATCACTCGGTCTACGAGCAGTACTTC CASSNGDHSVYEQYF
TRBJ1-5 TRBV27 few TRBD1 16 TGTGCCAGCAGCCGTCGGGGACAGGGGATAAATCAGCCCCAGCATTTT CASSRRGQGINQPQHF
TRBJ1-1 TRBV2 NA TRBD1 13 TGTGCCAGCAGGCCGGGACAGGGGTTTGAAGCTTTCTTT CASRPGQGFEAFF
TRBJ1-1 TRBV19 NA NA 16 TGTGCCAGTTTCTTCGGCCGAGGGGGAATCGGCACTGAAGCTTTCTTT CASFFGRGGIGTEAFF
TRBJ1-1 TRBV10-3 NA NA 14 TGTGCCATCAGCGGGTCGGATGGGTACACTGAAGCTTTCTTT CAISGSDGYTEAFF
TRBJ2-1 TRBV20-1 NA TRBD2 13 TGCAGTGCTAGTCTGGGGGGGATTAATGAGCAGTTCTTC CSASLGGINEQFF
TRBJ2-5 TRBV28 NA NA 15 TGTGCCAGCACCCCCCCCTGGCGGGGACAAGAGACCCAGTACTTC CASTPPWRGQETQYF
TRBJ1-4 TRBV24-1 NA NA 16 TGTGCCACCAGTGATTCATCACCCTCAGGGTATGAAAAACTGTTTTTT CATSDSSPSGYEKLFF
TRBJ1-4 TRBV6-5 NA NA 15 TGTGCCAGCAGTTACTCGGGGGCGCGCGATGAAAAACTGTTTTTT CASSYSGARDEKLFF
TRBJ1-2 TRBV27 few NA 12 TGTGCCAGCAGTCCCGGGAACTATGGCTACACCTTC CASSPGNYGYTF
TRBJ1-3 TRBV7-6 NA NA 15 TGTGCCAGCAGCTTAGGCCAGATCTCTGGAAACACCATATATTTT CASSLGQISGNTIYF
TRBJ1-1 TRBV4-1 NA TRBD1 15 TGCGCCAGCAGCCAGGCAGGGGGCATTAGTACTGAAGCTTTCTTT CASSQAGGISTEAFF
TRBJ1-6 TRBV5-1 NA NA 14 TGCGCCAGCAGTTATGACAGAGATAATTCACCCCTCCACTTT CASSYDRDNSPLHF
TRBJ1-5 TRBV14 NA NA 13 TGTGCCAGCAGCCGTGCGAGTGGTCAGCCCCAGCATTTT CASSRASGQPQHF
TRBJ1-5 TRBV28 once NA 12 TGTGCCAGCTGCGCCTTCAATCAGCCCCAGCATTTT CASCAFNQPQHF
TRBJ1-2 TRBV28 NA NA 12 TGTGCCAGCAGTTTCTATGGAGCCAAGCCCACCTTC CASSFYGAKPTF
TRBJ1-2 TRBV7-8 few NA 14 TGTGCCAGCACGGAGGGGCCTGCTAACTATGGCTACACCTTC CASTEGPANYGYTF
TRBJ1-1 TRBV19 NA NA 14 TGTGCCAGTAGTATGGGTTTCAGGTACACTGAAGCTTTCTTT CASSMGFRYTEAFF
TRBJ1-1 TRBV5-1 NA TRBD1 15 TGCGCCAGCAGCTTGACAGGGGGTTCGAACACTGAAGCTTTCTTT CASSLTGGSNTEAFF
TRBJ1-6 TRBV27 NA NA 14 TGTGCCAGCAGTTTACGAGGTACTAATTCACCCCTCCACTTT CASSLRGTNSPLHF
TRBJ2-7 TRBV6-4 many TRBD2 17 TGTGCCAGCAGTGAGGGGTCTTTACGGGACTACTTCTACGAGCAGTACTTC CASSEGSLRDYFYEQYF
TRBJ1-2 TRBV5-1 once TRBD1 16 TGCGCCAGCAGCGAAGGATCACAGGGGAGCGGCTATGGCTACACCTTC CASSEGSQGSGYGYTF
TRBJ2-7 TRBV10-3 once NA 12 TGTGCCATCAGTGGCAGCGACTACGAGCAGTACTTC CAISGSDYEQYF
TRBJ2-1 TRBV5-1 NA NA 16 TGCGCCAGCGGAATTCGCCCGGGACTCGCCTACAATGAGCAGTTCTTC CASGIRPGLAYNEQFF
TRBJ2-5 TRBV5-1 once NA 14 TGCGCCAGCAGCATCGGACAGTCGCGGGAGACCCAGTACTTC CASSIGQSRETQYF
TRBJ1-6 TRBV5-4 few TRBD1 15 TGTGCCAGCAGCTGGAGCACAGGGGCTAATTCACCCCTCCACTTT CASSWSTGANSPLHF
TRBJ2-3 TRBV5-6 NA NA 15 TGTGCCAGCAGCATGGACTCTGGGGCCACAGATACGCAGTATTTT CASSMDSGATDTQYF
TRBJ2-5 TRBV7-3 once NA 13 TGTGCCAGCAGCTTAATTAACCAAGAGACCCAGTACTTC CASSLINQETQYF
TRBJ1-3 TRBV10-2 NA NA 16 TGCGCCAGCAGTGTTGGGAGGGAGTTTGCTGGAAACACCATATATTTT CASSVGREFAGNTIYF
TRBJ1-1 TRBV10-1 NA NA 15 TGCGCCAGCAGTGAGTCTCGGGGGGGCGGGAGAGGAGCTTTCTTT CASSESRGGGRGAFF
TRBJ1-3 TRBV28 NA NA 14 TGTGCCGCCAAGACAGGAGGCTCTGGAAACACCATATATTTT CAAKTGGSGNTIYF
TRBJ2-2 TRBV29-1 NA TRBD2 16 TGCAGCGCTCCGACTAGCGGGGGCATCAACACCGGGGAGCTGTTTTTT CSAPTSGGINTGELFF
TRBJ1-5 TRBV24-1 NA NA 14 TGTGCCACCAGTGAAGGACAGAGCAATCAGCCCCAGCATTTT CATSEGQSNQPQHF
TRBJ1-4 TRBV6-5 NA TRBD1 13 TGTGCCAGCAGTTACCAGGACCAGGGGGAACTGTTTTTT CASSYQDQGELFF
TRBJ2-6 TRBV20-1 NA TRBD1 16 TGCAGTGCAAGTAGGACAGGGTACTCTGGGGCCAACGTCCTGACTTTC CSASRTGYSGANVLTF